A single sample is the source of the 28 T cell receptor beta chains below, sequenced in a study of monozygotic twins with inflammatory bowel disease. After re-calling the 5' RACE reads, TCRdb lists one entry per CDR3 protein, DNA absent. Here the sample table reports some 330,000 distinct CDR3 sequences. Sample: blood. The source of these receptors is a human donor with ulcerative colitis or Crohn's disease, or a healthy co-twin of an affected twin (not recorded which).

The chain couples TRBV19 to TRBJ1-1; TCRdb returns TRBD1, unconfirmable since there is no DNA. The CDR3 is 16 residues long. Germline CDR1 is LNHDA and CDR2 is SQIVND (reference sequence). The CDR3 region is CASSIKVWQGRTEAFF.

The CDR3 loop reads CASTTDGPYEQYF. The chain employs TRBV19 and TRBJ2-7. The CDR3 contains 13 residues. Germline V CDR1 and CDR2: LNHDA, SQIVND (reference sequence). Looking up the rest from reference TRBV19 and TRBJ2-7 gives the full variable domain: DGGITQSPKYLFRKEGQNVTLSCEQNLNHDAMYWYRQDPGQGLRLIYYSQIVNDFQKGDIAEGYSVSREKKESFPLTVTSAQKNPTAFYLCASTTDGPYEQYFGPGTRLTVT.

This chain links TRBV5-5 with TRBJ1-6; TCRdb's D gene call, TRBD1, goes unchecked for lack of DNA. Germline lookup yields CDR1 SGHKS and CDR2 YYEKEE (reference sequence). This CDR3 has 16 amino acids. The CDR3 sequence is CASSLFADRPPSPLHF.

The CDR3 sequence is CASSLGTAGRETQYF. The rearrangement links TRBV5-1 to TRBJ2-5. This CDR3 has 15 residues. In germline, CDR1 is SGHRS, CDR2 YFSETQ. Together with reference TRBV5-1 and TRBJ2-5, the CDR3 gives the full variable domain: KAGVTQTPRYLIKTRGQQVTLSCSPISGHRSVSWYQQTPGQGLQFLFEYFSETQRNKGNFPGRFSGRQFSNSRSEMNVSTLELGDSALYLCASSLGTAGRETQYFGPGTRLLVL.

The V call is TRBV4-2, the J call TRBJ2-7; without DNA, the TCRdb call of TRBD2 cannot be checked. CDR3 size: 16 residues. Germline values: CDR1 LGHNA, CDR2 YNFKEQ. The CDR3 sequence is CASSQVPSGSIYEQYF.

This chain links TRBV5-1 with TRBJ1-6; TCRdb selects TRBD1, and the lack of DNA leaves this call unchecked. This CDR3 is 12 amino acids long. In germline, CDR1 is SGHRS, CDR2 YFSETQ. CDR3 region: CASSAQDSPLHF.

The chain joins TRBV5-6 to TRBJ2-2; the D call of TRBD1 rests on TCRdb alone, since no DNA is present to check it. Germline CDR1 SGHDT, CDR2 YYEEEE. The CDR3 is 16 amino acids. CDR3 region: CASSSRGKLYTGELFF.

This CDR3 is CAWSSLRGNTEAFF. This chain joins TRBV30 and TRBJ1-1; TCRdb names TRBD1, which stays unverified in the absence of DNA. Per the germline V gene, CDR1 is GTSNPN and CDR2 is SVGIG (reference sequence). The CDR3 runs 14 residues.

The chain couples TRBV7-2 to TRBJ2-7; the TRBD1 assignment by TCRdb is unverifiable without DNA. Germline CDR1 SGHTA, CDR2 FQGNSA. The CDR3 is 14 residues long. The chain's CDR3 is CASSYRQGPYEQYF. The full variable domain, completed using reference TRBV7-2 and TRBJ2-7, is GAGVSQSPSNKVTEKGKDVELRCDPISGHTALYWYRQSLGQGLEFLIYFQGNSAPDKSGLPSDRFSAERTGGSVSTLTIQRTQQEDSAVYLCASSYRQGPYEQYFGPGTRLTVT.

The gene calls are TRBV7-9 and TRBJ2-3; TCRdb outputs TRBD1, but without DNA this stays unchecked. Germline V CDR1 and CDR2: SEHNR, FQNEAQ (reference sequence). There are 15 residues in the CDR3. The CDR3 loop is CASSSPTGGPDTQYF. Full variable domain (outside the CDR3, taken from reference TRBV7-9 and TRBJ2-3): DTGVSQNPRHKITKRGQNVTFRCDPISEHNRLYWYRQTLGQGPEFLTYFQNEAQLEKSRLLSDRFSAERPKGSFSTLEIQRTEQGDSAMYLCASSSPTGGPDTQYFGPGTRLTVL.

The chain combines TRBV5-5 with TRBJ2-1. Looked up from germline, CDR1 is SGHKS and CDR2 is YYEKEE (reference sequence). The CDR3 runs to 17 residues. The CDR3 spells CASSSEFGIFPYNEQFF. The whole variable domain, remainder taken from reference TRBV5-5 and TRBJ2-1, is DAGVTQSPTHLIKTRGQQVTLRCSPISGHKSVSWYQQVLGQGPQFIFQYYEKEERGRGNFPDRFSARQFPNYSSELNVNALLLGDSALYLCASSSEFGIFPYNEQFFGPGTRLTVL.

This chain uses TRBV6-2 or TRBV6-3 with TRBJ2-2; there is no DNA to check the TCRdb D call of TRBD2. Germline loops: CDR1 MNHEY, CDR2 SVGEGT. The CDR3 extends over 17 amino acids. The CDR3 sequence is CASSYSIAVRNTGELFF.

The V and J genes are TRBV11-2 and TRBJ2-3; the TCRdb D gene call, TRBD2, has no DNA to confirm it. The CDR3 runs to 17 residues. The germline CDR1 and CDR2 sequences are SGHAT and FQNNGV. CDR3 loop: CASSSGTSGFSTDTQYF.

The gene calls are TRBV30 and TRBJ1-1. The CDR3 sequence is 11 residues long. The germline CDR1 and CDR2 sequences are GTSNPN and SVGIG (reference sequence). The CDR3 sequence: CAWNRNTEAFF.

The V call is TRBV20-1, the J call TRBJ2-5; TCRdb designates TRBD2, a call that cannot be tested without DNA. Germline V gene sequence: CDR1 DFQATT, CDR2 SNEGSKA (reference sequence). The CDR3 sequence is 12 residues long. CDR3 sequence reads: CSTAGRKETQYF.

The chain has TRBV7-9 and TRBJ1-2; with no DNA, the TCRdb D assignment of TRBD1 cannot be verified. CDR1 is SEHNR and CDR2 is FQNEAQ in the germline V gene (reference sequence). This CDR3 has 15 amino acids. CDR3 amino acids: CASTLGQLGNYGYTF.

This chain uses TRBV4-3 with TRBJ2-7; the TCRdb call, TRBD1, lacks DNA for checking. This CDR3 region has 16 residues. Germline V CDR1 and CDR2: LGHNA, YSLEER. CDR3 loop: CASSQEMGQGTYEQYF.

The rearrangement links TRBV10-3 to TRBJ1-1. In germline, CDR1 is ENHRY, CDR2 SYGVKD. The CDR3 has 14 amino acids. Here the CDR3 reads CAISELADNTEAFF.

V is TRBV12-3 or TRBV12-4 and J is TRBJ2-7; TCRdb calls TRBD2, which cannot be checked without DNA. The CDR3 runs to 15 residues. The chain's CDR3 is CASSLLTSGDYEQYF.

V usage is TRBV12-3 or TRBV12-4 and J usage is TRBJ1-5. The CDR3 is 14 residues long. The CDR3 loop is CASSLGRSNQPQHF.

The chain is built from TRBV30 and TRBJ2-3; as DNA is missing, the TRBD1 call by TCRdb cannot be tested. There are 15 residues in the CDR3. CDR1 is GTSNPN, CDR2 SVGIG, per germline (reference sequence). CDR3 sequence: CAWSVLGQGSDTQYF.

The chain joins TRBV7-2 to TRBJ2-7; TCRdb reports TRBD2, a call that lacks DNA to check it against. Germline CDR1 and CDR2: SGHTA and FQGNSA. There are 16 residues in the CDR3. The CDR3: CASSFPGGTRSYEQYF.

Here the CDR3 reads CASSTHRDTEAFF. The V gene is TRBV7-6, the J gene TRBJ1-1. CDR3 size: 13 residues. Germline V gives CDR1 SGHVS, CDR2 FNYEAQ.

The chain combines TRBV4-2 with TRBJ2-2; TCRdb calls TRBD2, which cannot be checked without DNA. The CDR3 covers 15 residues. Germline V gene data show CDR1 as LGHNA and CDR2 as YNFKEQ. CDR3: CASSQESGRNGELFF.

V is TRBV14 and J is TRBJ2-3. This CDR3 region has 12 residues. Germline V gene lookup returns CDR1 SGHDN and CDR2 FVKESK. CDR3 in amino acids: CASSPSRGTQYF.

The V call is TRBV6-5, the J call TRBJ1-1; TCRdb's assignment of TRBD1 cannot be checked, as there is no DNA. The CDR3 is 13 residues long. Germline V gene lookup returns CDR1 MNHEY and CDR2 SVGAGI. The CDR3 reads CASSLEGGTEAFF.

The chain links TRBV4-3 to TRBJ2-7; TCRdb picks TRBD1, but there is no DNA to check that call. The CDR3 covers 16 residues. Germline V gene lookup returns CDR1 LGHNA and CDR2 YSLEER. CDR3 loop: CASSQNTDREGDEQYF.

CDR3 region: CASTGAVSSGANVLTF. The V call is TRBV28, the J call TRBJ2-6; TCRdb's D gene call, TRBD1, goes unchecked for lack of DNA. The CDR3 consists of 16 residues. CDR1 MDHEN and CDR2 SYDVKM come from the germline V gene.